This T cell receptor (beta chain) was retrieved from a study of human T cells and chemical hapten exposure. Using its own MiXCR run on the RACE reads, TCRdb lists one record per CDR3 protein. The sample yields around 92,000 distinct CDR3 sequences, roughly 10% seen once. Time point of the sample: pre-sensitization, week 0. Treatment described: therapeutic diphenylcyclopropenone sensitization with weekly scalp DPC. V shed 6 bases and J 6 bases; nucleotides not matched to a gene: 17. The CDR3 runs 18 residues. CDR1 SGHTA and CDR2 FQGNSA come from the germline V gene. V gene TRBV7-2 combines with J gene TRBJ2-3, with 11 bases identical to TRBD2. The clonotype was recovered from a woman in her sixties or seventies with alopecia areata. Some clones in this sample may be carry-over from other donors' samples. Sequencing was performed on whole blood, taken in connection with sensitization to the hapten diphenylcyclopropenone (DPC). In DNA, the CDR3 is TGTGCCAGCAGTCCCGAAGGAACTAGCGGGGGACCCCGGGATACGCAGTATTTT. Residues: CASSPEGTSGGPRDTQYF. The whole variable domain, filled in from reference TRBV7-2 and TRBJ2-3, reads GAGVSQSPSNKVTEKGKDVELRCDPISGHTALYWYRQSLGQGLEFLIYFQGNSAPDKSGLPSDRFSAERTGGSVSTLTIQRTQQEDSAVYLCASSPEGTSGGPRDTQYFGPGTRLTVL.